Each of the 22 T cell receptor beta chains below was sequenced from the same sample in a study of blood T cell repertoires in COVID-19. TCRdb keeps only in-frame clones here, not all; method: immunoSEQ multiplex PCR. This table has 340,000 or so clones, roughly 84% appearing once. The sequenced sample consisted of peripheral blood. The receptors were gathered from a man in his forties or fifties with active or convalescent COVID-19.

The CDR3 protein is CATSTFGRNQPQHF. The CDR3, as DNA: TGTGCCACCAGCACCTTCGGGAGGAATCAGCCCCAGCATTTT. The rearrangement links TRBV15 to TRBJ1-5; D remains ambiguous. Trimming took off 4 bases at V and 4 bases at J, with 11 bases between the two ends. The CDR3 loop spans 14 amino acids. The germline V gene encodes CDR1 LNHNV and CDR2 YYDKDF (reference sequence).

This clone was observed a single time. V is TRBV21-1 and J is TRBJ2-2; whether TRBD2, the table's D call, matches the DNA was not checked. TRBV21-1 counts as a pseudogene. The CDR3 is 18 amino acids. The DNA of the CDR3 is TGTGCCAGCACCAGACCGGGACTAGCGGGGACATTCGACGGGGAGCTGTTTTTT. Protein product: CASTRPGLAGTFDGELFF.

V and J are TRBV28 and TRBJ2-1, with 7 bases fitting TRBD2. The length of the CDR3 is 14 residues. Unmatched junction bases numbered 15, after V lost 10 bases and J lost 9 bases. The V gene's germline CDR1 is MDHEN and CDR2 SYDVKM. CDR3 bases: TGTGCCACCCGGGCGGCGGGAGTCGTGGCTGAGCAGTTCTTC. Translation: CATRAAGVVAEQFF. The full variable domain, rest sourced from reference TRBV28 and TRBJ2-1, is DVKVTQSSRYLVKRTGEKVFLECVQDMDHENMFWYRQDPGLGLRLIYFSYDVKMKEKGDIPEGYSVSREKKERFSLILESASTNQTSMYLCATRAAGVVAEQFFGPGTRLTVL.

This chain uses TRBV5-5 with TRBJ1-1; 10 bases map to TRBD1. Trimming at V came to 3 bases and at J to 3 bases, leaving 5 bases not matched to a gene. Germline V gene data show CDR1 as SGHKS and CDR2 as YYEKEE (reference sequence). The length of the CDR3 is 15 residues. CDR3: CASSWSGTGDTEAFF. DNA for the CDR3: TGTGCCAGCAGCTGGTCCGGGACAGGGGACACTGAAGCTTTCTTT.

In DNA form, the CDR3 reads TGCGCCAGCAGACCAGGGGGCTTCAACTATGGCTACACCTTC. This encodes CASRPGGFNYGYTF. The V call is TRBV5-1, the J call TRBJ1-2; 8 bases agree with TRBD1. Germline lookup yields CDR1 SGHRS and CDR2 YFSETQ. V was clipped by 5 bases and J by 2 bases; unmatched bases: 5. The CDR3 spans 14 residues.

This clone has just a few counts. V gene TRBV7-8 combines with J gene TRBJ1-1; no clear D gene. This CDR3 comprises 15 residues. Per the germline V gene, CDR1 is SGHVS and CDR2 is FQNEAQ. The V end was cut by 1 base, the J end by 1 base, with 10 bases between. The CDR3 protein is CASSLGRLRNTEAFF. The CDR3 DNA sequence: TGTGCCAGCAGCTTAGGGAGACTTCGGAACACTGAAGCTTTCTTT.

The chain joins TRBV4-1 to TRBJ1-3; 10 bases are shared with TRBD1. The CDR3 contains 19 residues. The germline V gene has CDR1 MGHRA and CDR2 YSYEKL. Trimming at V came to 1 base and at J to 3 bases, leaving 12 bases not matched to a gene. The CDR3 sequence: CASSQVNSFGQGDGNTIYF. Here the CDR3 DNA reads TGCGCCAGCAGCCAAGTCAACTCCTTTGGACAGGGGGATGGAAACACCATATATTTT.

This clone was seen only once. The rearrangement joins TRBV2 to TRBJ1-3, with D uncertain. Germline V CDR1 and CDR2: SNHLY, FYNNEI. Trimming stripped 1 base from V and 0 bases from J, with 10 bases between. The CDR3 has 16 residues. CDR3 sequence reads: CASSEDRTSSGNTIYF. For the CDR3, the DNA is TGTGCCAGCAGTGAAGACAGAACAAGCTCTGGAAACACCATATATTTT.

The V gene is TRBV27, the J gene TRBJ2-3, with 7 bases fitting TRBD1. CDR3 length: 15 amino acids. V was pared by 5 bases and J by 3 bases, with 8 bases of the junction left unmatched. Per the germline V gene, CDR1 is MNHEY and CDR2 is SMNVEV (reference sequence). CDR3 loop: CASSIDRVGTDTQYF. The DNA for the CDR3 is TGTGCCAGCAGTATCGACAGGGTCGGGACAGATACGCAGTATTTT.

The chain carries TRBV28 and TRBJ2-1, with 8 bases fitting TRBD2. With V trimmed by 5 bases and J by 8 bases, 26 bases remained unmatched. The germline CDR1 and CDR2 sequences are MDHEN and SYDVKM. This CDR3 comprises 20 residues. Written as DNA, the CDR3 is TGTGCCAGCAGTCATCCCTCGGTGAGGGAAACCGGGACTAGGTGGGATGAGCAGTTCTTC. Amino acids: CASSHPSVRETGTRWDEQFF.

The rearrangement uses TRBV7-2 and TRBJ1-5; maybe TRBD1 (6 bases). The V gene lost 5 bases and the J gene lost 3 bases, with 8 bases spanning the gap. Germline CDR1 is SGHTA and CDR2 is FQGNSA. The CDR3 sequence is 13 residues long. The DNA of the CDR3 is TGTGCCAGCAGCAGGACAGCCAATCAGCCCCAGCATTTT. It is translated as CASSRTANQPQHF.

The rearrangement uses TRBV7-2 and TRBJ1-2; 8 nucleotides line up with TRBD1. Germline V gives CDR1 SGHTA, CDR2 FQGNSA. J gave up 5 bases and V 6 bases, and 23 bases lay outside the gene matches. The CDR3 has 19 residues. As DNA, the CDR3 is TGTGCCAGCAGTTTGTCAGGGGGCGGAATTCGGAACCCCCAATATGGCTACACCTTC. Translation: CASSLSGGGIRNPQYGYTF.

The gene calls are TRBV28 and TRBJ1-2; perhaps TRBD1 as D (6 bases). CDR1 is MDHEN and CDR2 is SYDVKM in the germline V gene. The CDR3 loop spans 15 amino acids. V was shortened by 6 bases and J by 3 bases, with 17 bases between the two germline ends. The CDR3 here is CASRQGGESDYGYTF. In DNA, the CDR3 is TGTGCCAGCAGGCAAGGGGGGGAGTCGGACTATGGCTACACCTTC.

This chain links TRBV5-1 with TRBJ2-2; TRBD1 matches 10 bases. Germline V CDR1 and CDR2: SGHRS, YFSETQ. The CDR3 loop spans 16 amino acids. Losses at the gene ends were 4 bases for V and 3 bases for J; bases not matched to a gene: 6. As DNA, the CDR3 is TGCGCCAGCAGCGTAGGGACAGGGGAGTACACCGGGGAGCTGTTTTTT. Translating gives CASSVGTGEYTGELFF.

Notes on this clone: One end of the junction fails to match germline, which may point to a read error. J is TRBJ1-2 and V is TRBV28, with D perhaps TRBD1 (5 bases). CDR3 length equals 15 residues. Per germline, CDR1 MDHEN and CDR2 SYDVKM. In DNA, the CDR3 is TGTGCCAGCAGCTTATGGGGGACTGCCCCCGAGGGCTACACCTTC. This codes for CASSLWGTAPEGYTF.

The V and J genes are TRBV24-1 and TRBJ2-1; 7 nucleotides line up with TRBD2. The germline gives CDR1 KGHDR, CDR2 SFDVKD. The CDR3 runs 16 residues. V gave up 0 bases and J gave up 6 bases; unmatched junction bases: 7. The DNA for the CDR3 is TGTGCCACCAGTGATTTGAGGACTAGTCGTCGCAATGAGCAGTTCTTC. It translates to CATSDLRTSRRNEQFF.

The chain's CDR3 is CASSVLTGEKNEKLFF. DNA of the CDR3: TGTGCCAGCAGCGTACTTACGGGAGAAAAAAATGAAAAACTGTTTTTT. J is TRBJ1-4 and V is TRBV7-8; D uncertain. The CDR3 covers 16 residues. Germline V CDR1 and CDR2: SGHVS, FQNEAQ. With 5 bases removed from V and 5 bases from J, the gap between germline ends came to 18 bases.

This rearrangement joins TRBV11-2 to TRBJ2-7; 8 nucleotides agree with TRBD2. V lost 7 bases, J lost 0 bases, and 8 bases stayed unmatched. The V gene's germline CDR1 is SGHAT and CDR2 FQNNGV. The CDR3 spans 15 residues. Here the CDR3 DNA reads TGTGCCAGCATCTCACCGGGGGGGACCTCCTACGAGCAGTACTTC. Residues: CASISPGGTSYEQYF.

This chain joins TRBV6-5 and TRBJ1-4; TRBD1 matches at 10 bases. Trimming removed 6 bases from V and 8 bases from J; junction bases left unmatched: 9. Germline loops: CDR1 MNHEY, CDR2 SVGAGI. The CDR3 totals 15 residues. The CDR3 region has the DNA TGTGCCAGCAGCCGAACCGGGACAGGGGTGGAAAAACTGTTTTTT. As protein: CASSRTGTGVEKLFF.

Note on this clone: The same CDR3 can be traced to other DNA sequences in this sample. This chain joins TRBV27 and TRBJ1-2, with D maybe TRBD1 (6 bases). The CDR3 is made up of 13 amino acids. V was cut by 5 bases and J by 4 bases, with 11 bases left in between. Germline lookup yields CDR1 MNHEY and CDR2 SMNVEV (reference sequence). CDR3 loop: CASSPDSLYGYTF. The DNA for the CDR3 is TGTGCCAGCAGTCCGGACAGCCTCTATGGCTACACCTTC.

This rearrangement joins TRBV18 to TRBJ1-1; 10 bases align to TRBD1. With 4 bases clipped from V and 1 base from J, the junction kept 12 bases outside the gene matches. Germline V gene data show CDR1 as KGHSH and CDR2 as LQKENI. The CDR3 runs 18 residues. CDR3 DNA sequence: TGTGCCAGCTCACAGGGACAGGGGCCGCAACAATCGAACACTGAAGCTTTCTTT. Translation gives CASSQGQGPQQSNTEAFF.

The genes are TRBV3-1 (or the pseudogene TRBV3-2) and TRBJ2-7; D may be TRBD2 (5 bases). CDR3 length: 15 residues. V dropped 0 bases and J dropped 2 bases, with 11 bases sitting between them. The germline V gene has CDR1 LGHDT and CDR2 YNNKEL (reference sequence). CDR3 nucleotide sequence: TGTGCCAGCAGCCAAGAATTTGAGGGCACCTACGAGCAGTACTTC. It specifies CASSQEFEGTYEQYF.